Below are 4 T cell receptor beta chains sequenced from a single sample in a study of T-cell memory formation after mild COVID-19. In TCRdb, the 5' RACE reads were re-called with MiXCR into one record per CDR3 protein. The data hold about 350,000 distinct CDR3 sequences, with around 14% observed a single time. The sequencing input was PBMCs or a T cell subset sorted from them (not recorded which). The receptors derive from a man between 18 and 29 years old who had mild COVID-19 (a few samples of this study predate the infection). Cell type and time point are not known.

This clonotype turned up a few times. The V call is TRBV15, the J call TRBJ2-7, with a weak D call TRBD1 (5 bases). The germline V gene encodes CDR1 LNHNV and CDR2 YYDKDF (reference sequence). V was clipped by 1 base and J by 2 bases, with 9 bases between them. This CDR3 is built from 14 residues. CDR3 sequence (DNA): TGTGCCACCAGCAGAGTGTCAGGGACCTACGAGCAGTACTTC. Translating gives CATSRVSGTYEQYF.

The CDR3 is CASSQDRTGTGELFF. CDR3 DNA sequence: TGTGCCAGCAGCCAAGACAGGACTGGCACCGGGGAGCTGTTTTTT. The chain is built from TRBV4-2 and TRBJ2-2; tentative D call: TRBD2 (5 bases). The CDR3 covers 15 residues. Trimming took 0 bases from V and 4 from J, leaving 9 bases between them. CDR1 LGHNA and CDR2 YNFKEQ come from the germline V gene.

In its sample, this clonotype was seen a few times. The chain links TRBV7-2 to TRBJ1-2; D may be TRBD1 (6 bases). The CDR3 consists of 15 residues. Trimming shortened V by 3 bases and J by 5 bases, and 16 bases separated the two germline ends. Germline assignment: CDR1 SGHTA and CDR2 FQGNSA. Written as DNA, the CDR3 is TGTGCCAGCAGCTTCCCCTTAACAGGGACATATGGCTACACCTTC. As protein: CASSFPLTGTYGYTF.

This chain joins TRBV6-5 and TRBJ1-5; no clear D. Trimming left V 0 bases short and J 5 bases short, with 8 bases between. Germline V gene data show CDR1 as MNHEY and CDR2 as SVGAGI. This CDR3 is 14 amino acids long. The CDR3 sequence is CASSYSFSDQPQHF. As DNA, the CDR3 is TGTGCCAGCAGTTACTCGTTTTCAGATCAGCCCCAGCATTTT.